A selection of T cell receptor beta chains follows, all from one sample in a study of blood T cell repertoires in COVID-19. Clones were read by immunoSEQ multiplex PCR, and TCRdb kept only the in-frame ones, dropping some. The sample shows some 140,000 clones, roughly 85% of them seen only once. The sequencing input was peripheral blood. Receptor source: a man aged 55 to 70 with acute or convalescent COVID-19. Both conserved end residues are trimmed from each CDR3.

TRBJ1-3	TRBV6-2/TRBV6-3	ASSYSLLGQTGNTIY
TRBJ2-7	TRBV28	ASRRDRGFSYEQY
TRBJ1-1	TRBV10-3	AISESVNTEAF
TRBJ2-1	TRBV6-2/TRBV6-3	ASSTPGTHNEQF
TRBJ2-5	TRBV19	ASSNRRETQY
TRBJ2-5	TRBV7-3	ASSLHGGAGEETQY
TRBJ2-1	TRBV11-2	ASSLEFRDYNEQF
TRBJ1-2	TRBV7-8	ASSPVELGGDSGYT
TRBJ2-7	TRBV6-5	ASSNQVGYEQY
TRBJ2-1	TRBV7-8	ASSLTQPSGNEQF
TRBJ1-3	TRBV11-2	ASSLGAASGNTIY
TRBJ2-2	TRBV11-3	ASSPQGGDTGELF
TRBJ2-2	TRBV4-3	ASSQSSGSNPGELF
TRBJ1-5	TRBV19	ASSTRPAGLDQPQH
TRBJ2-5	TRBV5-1	ASSLVTGDQETQY
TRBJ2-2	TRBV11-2	ASRRTGNTGELF
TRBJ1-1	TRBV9	ASSVYPTANTEAF
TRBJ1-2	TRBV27	ASSPSRPGTGGNYGYT
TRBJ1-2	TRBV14	ASSLDRNYGYT
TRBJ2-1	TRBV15	ATSSRATWNEQF
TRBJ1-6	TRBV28	ASGRRPNSPLH
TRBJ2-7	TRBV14	ASSQGGTGRYEQY
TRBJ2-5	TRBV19	ASSTLAGRETQY